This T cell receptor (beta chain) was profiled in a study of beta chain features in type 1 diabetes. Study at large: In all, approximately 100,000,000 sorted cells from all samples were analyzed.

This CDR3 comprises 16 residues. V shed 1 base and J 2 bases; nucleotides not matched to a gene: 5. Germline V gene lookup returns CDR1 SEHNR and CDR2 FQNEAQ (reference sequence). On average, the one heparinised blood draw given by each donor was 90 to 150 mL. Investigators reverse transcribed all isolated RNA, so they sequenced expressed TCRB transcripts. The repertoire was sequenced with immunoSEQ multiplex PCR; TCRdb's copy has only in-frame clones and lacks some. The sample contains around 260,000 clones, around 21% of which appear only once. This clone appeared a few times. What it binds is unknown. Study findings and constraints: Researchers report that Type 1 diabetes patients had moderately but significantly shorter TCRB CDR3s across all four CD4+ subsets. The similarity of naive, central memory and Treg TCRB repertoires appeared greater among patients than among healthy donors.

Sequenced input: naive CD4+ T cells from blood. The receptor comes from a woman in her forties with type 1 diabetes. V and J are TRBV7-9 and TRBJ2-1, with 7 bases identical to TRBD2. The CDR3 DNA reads TGTGCCAGCAGCTTAGGCGGGAGTGGGACCTACAATGAGCAGTTCTTC. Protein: CASSLGGSGTYNEQFF.